Included here is one TCR beta chain sequence, with context. The data were obtained in a study of regulatory T cells in long-lasting Graves disease. Time point described: persistent/refractory GD, antithyroid drugs over 5 years with positive TRAb. Generation of the TCR library employed RNA extracted from PBMCs. With 4 bases clipped from V and 3 bases from J, the junction kept 12 bases outside the gene matches. Germline CDR1 reads SGHRS; CDR2 reads YFSETQ. The CDR3 covers 17 residues. To make TCR beta libraries, researchers used iRepertoire HTBI primers and Arm-PCR of CDR3 regions. In TCRdb, the multiplex PCR reads were re-called with MiXCR into one record per CDR3 protein. The table includes 400,000 to 500,000 distinct CDR3 sequences, less than 25% detected once.

This clonotype was obtained from a female donor with Graves disease. The sequencing used peripheral blood mononuclear cells (PBMCs), collected when the disease was refractory, from a patient treated with antithyroid drugs. The chain recombines TRBV5-1 with TRBJ2-3; 9 nucleotides align to TRBD2. The CDR3 is CASSTGVAGVGTDTQYF. CDR3 coding DNA: TGCGCCAGCAGCACCGGAGTAGCGGGAGTCGGAACAGATACGCAGTATTTT.